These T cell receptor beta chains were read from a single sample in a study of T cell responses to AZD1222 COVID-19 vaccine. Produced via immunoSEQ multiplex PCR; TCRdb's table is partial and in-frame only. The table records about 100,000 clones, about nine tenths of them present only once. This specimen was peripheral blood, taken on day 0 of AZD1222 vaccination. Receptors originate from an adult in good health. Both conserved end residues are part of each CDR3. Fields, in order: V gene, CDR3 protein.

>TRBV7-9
CASSFPGVETQYF
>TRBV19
CASSRQGVHQPQHF
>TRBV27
CASSLLGRGDTQYF
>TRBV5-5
CASSLEWGGNEQFF
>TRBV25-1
CASSEYKASGPTDTQYF
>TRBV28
CASIPNWDYGYTF
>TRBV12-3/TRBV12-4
CASSPINQPQHF
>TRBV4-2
CASSQDFRVEQFF
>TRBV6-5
CASRTGEETQYF
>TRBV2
CASSGEPLPYEQYF
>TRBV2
CASRGQNRGSGNTIYF
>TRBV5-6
CASSAYRGFYGYTF
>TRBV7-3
CASSSQGGNEQFF
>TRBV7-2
CASSRTGGNYGYTF
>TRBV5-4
CASSLAGVYGYTF
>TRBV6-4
CASSDSSRSEQFF
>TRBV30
CASVRRFTEAFF
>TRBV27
CASSYTGTDPLRYTF
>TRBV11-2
CASSLGQGHSPLHF
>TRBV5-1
CASSLVGTDHTQKLFF
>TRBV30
CAWSRSGFGEQFF
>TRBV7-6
CASSSSGEPPYEQYF
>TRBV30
CACREHTDTQYF
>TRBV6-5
CASSQTHRETEAFF
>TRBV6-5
CASSYSLGGAEQYF
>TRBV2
CASSESGREGYTF
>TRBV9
CASMPIEGEETDTQYF
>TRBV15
CAARTGRDTGELFF
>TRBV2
CASIEGAASTGELFF
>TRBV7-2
CASSLRQQTEAFF
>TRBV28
CASSLGISEAFF
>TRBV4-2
CASSQDDGNTGELFF